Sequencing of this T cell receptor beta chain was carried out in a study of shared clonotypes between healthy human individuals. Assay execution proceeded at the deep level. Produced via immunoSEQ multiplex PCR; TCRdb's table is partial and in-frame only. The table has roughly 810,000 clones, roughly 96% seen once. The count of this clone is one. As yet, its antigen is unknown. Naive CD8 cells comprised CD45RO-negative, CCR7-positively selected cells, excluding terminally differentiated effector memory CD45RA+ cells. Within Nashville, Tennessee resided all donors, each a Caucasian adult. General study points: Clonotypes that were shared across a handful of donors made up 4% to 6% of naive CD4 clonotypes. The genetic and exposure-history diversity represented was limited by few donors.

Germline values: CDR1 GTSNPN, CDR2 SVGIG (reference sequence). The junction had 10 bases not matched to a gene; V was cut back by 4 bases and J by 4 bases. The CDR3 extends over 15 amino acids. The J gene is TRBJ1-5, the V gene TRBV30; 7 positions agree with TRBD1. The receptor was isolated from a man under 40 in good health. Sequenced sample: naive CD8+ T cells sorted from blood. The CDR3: CAWTPGTAINQPQHF. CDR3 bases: TGTGCCTGGACCCCCGGGACAGCGATTAATCAGCCCCAGCATTTT.